A single T cell receptor (beta chain) is shown here with its context. Its antigen is not known. The germline V and J ends were trimmed by 4 bases and 12 bases, with 13 bases remaining between them. CDR3 size: 11 residues. Germline V gene lookup returns CDR1 MDHEN and CDR2 SYDVKM. These data originate in a study of beta chain features in type 1 diabetes. Every bit of the isolated RNA underwent reverse transcription, so sequencing read expressed TCRB transcripts. Some clones are missing from TCRdb's copy, which holds only in-frame ones; the method was immunoSEQ multiplex PCR. The data contain 860,000 or so clones, roughly 16% of them singletons. The study, taken as a whole, reports: All four CD4+ subsets from Type 1 diabetes patients carried moderately but significantly shorter TCRB CDR3s.

This TCR was recovered from a woman between 18 and 29 years old in good health. This sequence joins TRBV28 and TRBJ2-7; no firm D call. Sequencing input: naive CD4+ T cells from blood. CDR3 coding DNA: TGTGCCAGCAGTTCCAGGCGGTTGCCGTACTTC. Amino acid sequence: CASSSRRLPYF.